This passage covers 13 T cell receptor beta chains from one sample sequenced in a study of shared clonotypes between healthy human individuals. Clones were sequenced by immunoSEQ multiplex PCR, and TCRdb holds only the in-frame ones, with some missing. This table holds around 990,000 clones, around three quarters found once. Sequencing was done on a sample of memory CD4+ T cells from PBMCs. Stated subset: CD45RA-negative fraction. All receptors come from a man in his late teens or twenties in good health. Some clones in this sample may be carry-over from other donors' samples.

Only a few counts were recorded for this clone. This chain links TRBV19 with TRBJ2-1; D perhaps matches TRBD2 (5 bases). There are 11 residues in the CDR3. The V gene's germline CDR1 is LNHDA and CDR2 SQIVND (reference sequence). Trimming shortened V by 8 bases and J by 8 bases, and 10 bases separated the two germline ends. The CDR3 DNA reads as TGTGCCAGTGAGTGGCGGGATGAGCAGTTCTTC. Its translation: CASEWRDEQFF.

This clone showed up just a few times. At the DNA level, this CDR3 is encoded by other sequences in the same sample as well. As DNA, the CDR3 is TGTGCCAGGCGACAGGGGAACACTGAAGCTTTCTTT. It specifies CARRQGNTEAFF. V is TRBV2 and J is TRBJ1-1, with 7 bases identical to TRBD1. J gave up 1 base and V 9 bases, and 2 bases lay outside the gene matches. Germline-derived CDR1 and CDR2 are SNHLY and FYNNEI. CDR3 length: 12 residues.

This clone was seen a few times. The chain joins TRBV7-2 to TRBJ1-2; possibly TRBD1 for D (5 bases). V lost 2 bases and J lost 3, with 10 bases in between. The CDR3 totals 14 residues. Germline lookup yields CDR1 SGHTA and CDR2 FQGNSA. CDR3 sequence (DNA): TGTGCCAGCAGCTTACAGGGTCCCGACTATGGCTACACCTTC. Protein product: CASSLQGPDYGYTF.

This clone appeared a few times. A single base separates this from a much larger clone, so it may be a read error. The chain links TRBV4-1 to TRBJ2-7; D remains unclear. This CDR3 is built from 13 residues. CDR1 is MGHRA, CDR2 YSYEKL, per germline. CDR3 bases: TGCGCCAGCAGCCAAGTAGGTGGCTACAAGCAGTACTTC. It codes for CASSQVGGYKQYF.

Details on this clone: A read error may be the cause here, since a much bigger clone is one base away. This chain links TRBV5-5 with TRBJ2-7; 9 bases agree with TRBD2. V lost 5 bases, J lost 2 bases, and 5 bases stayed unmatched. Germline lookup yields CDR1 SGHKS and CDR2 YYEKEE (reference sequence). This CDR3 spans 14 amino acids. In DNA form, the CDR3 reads TGTGCCAGCAGTCCGACTAGCGGTACCTACGAGCAGTACTTC. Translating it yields CASSPTSGTYEQYF.

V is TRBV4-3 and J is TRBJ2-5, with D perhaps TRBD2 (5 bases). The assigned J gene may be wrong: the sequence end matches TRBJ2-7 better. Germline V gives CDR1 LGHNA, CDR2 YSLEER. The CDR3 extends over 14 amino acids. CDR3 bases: TGCGCCAGCAGCCAAGGGCGGACGGGGTACGAGCAGTACTTC. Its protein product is CASSQGRTGYEQYF.

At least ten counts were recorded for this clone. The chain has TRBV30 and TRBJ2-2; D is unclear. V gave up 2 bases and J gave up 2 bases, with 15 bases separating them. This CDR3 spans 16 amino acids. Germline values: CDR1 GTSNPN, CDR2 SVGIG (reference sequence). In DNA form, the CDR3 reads TGTGCCTGGAGTTTGATGGGTCGCGTTAACACCGGGGAGCTGTTTTTT. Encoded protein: CAWSLMGRVNTGELFF.

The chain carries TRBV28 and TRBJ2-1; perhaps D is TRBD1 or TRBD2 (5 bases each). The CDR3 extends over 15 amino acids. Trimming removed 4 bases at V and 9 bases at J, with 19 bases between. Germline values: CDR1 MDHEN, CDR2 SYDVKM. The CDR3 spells CASSSPGTSGREQFF. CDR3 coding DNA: TGTGCCAGCAGTTCCCCTGGGACCAGCGGTCGTGAGCAGTTCTTC.

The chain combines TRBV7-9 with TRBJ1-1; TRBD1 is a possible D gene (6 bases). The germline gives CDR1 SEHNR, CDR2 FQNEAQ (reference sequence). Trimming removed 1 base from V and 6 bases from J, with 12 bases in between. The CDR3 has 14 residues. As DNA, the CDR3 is TGTGCCAGCAGCTTAGTGGGGGGGCAGGCTGAAGCTTTCTTT. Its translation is CASSLVGGQAEAFF.

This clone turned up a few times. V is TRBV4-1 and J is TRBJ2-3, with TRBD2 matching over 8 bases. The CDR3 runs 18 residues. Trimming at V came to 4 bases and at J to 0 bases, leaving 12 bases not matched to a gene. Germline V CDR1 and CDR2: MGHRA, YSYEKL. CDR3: CASSPGRAASGSTDTQYF. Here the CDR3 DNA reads TGCGCCAGCAGCCCCGGGAGAGCGGCTAGCGGGAGCACAGATACGCAGTATTTT.

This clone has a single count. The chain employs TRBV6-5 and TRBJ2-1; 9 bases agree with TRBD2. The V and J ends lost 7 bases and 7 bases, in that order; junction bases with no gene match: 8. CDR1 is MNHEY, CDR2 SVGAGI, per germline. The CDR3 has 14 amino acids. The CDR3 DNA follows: TGTGCCAGCACCCTAGCGGGATTGGGGAATGAGCAGTTCTTC. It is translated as CASTLAGLGNEQFF.

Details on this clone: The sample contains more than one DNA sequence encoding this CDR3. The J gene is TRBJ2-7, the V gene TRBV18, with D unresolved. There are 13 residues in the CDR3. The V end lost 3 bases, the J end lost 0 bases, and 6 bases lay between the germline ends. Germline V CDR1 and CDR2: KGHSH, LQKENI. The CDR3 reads CASSPSSSYEQYF. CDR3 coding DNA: TGTGCCAGCTCACCTTCTAGCTCCTACGAGCAGTACTTC.

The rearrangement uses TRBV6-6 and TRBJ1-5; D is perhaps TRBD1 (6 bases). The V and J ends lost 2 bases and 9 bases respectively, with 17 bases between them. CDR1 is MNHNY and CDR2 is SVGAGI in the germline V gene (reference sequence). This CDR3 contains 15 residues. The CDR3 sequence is CASSYPPEGGGPQHF. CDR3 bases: TGTGCCAGCAGTTACCCGCCGGAGGGGGGCGGGCCCCAGCATTTT.